This T cell receptor beta chain is drawn from a study of shared clonotypes between healthy human individuals. Study context: For every donor, three CD4 naive, three CD4 memory, two CD8 naive and one CD8 memory plates were used.

This CDR3 is built from 14 residues. Germline assignment: CDR1 KGHSH and CDR2 LQKENI. Trimming removed 2 bases from V and 6 bases from J, with 13 bases in between. Each PCR replicate from the sorted subsets contained about 210 ng DNA, which is 25,000 to 30,000 T cell genomes. Assay: immunoSEQ multiplex PCR; the TCRdb copy retains only in-frame clones and omits some. Altogether millions of clones are present, 80% to 95% being singletons, with the ten largest covering under 0.45%. Adults of Caucasian background living in Nashville, Tennessee made up all donors. The specimen was naive CD4+ T cells from PBMCs. This sample's subset: CD45RA+ positively selected. The gene calls are TRBV18 and TRBJ1-1; weak D call: TRBD1 (6 bases). The TCR was taken from a man aged 18 to 29 in good health. Some clones in this sample may be carry-over from other donors' samples. In nucleotides, the CDR3 is TGTGCCAGCTCACCATTTGGGGGCCCGGCTGAAGCTTTCTTT. Translating it yields CASSPFGGPAEAFF.